This TCR beta chain was sequenced during a study of CD4+ T cells in melanoma. V gave up 5 bases and J gave up 7 bases, with 11 bases separating them. Germline V gives CDR1 MNHNY, CDR2 SVGAGI (reference sequence). The CDR3 is 12 amino acids. Profiling relied on immunoSEQ multiplex PCR, and the TCRdb table lists in-frame clones only, not all of them. The table has fewer than 20,000 clones, 76% seen once; the top ten hold approximately 12%. This clone was observed a single time. V gene TRBV6-6 combines with J gene TRBJ1-1, with D perhaps matching TRBD1 (6 bases). Source material: cells from a culture (not recorded whether cultured in vitro). This TCR was sampled from a human donor with melanoma. The CDR3 protein is CASSADRSEAFF. The CDR3 DNA reads as TGTGCCAGCAGTGCCGACAGGAGTGAAGCTTTCTTT.